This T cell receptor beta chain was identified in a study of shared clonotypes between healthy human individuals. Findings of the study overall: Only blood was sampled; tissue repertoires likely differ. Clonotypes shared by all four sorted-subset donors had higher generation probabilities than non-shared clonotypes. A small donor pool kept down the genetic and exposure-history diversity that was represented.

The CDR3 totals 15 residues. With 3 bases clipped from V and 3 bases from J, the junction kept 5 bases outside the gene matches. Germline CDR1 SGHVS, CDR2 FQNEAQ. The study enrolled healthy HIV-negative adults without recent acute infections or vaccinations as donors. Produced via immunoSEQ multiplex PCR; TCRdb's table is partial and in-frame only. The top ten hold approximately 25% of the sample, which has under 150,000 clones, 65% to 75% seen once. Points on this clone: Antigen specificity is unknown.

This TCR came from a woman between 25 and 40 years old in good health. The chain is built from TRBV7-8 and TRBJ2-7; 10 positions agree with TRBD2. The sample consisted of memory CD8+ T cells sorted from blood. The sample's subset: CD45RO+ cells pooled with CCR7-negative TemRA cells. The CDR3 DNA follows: TGTGCCAGCAGCTTTCTAGCGGGAGCTCGCTACGAGCAGTACTTC. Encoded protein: CASSFLAGARYEQYF.